Below, 28 T cell receptor beta chains from the same sample are listed, as sequenced in a study of cytomegalovirus exposure and HLA in healthy donors. A multiplex PCR was run with 60 Vbeta primers and 13 Jbeta primers. Assay: immunoSEQ multiplex PCR; the TCRdb copy retains only in-frame clones and omits some. The sample records about 55,000 clones, approximately 80% being singletons. Sequenced material: PBMCs. The origin of the receptors is a female donor in good health and CMV-seronegative.

CDR3 amino acids: CASSQDSSGGIYEQYF. CDR3 in DNA: TGCGCCAGCAGCCAAGATTCGAGTGGGGGGATCTACGAGCAGTACTTC. The rearrangement uses TRBV4-1 and TRBJ2-7; TRBD2 might be the D (6 bases). CDR3 length: 16 amino acids. V was trimmed by 0 bases and J by 3 bases, leaving 15 bases between them. Germline CDR1 and CDR2: MGHRA and YSYEKL.

V gene TRBV5-4 combines with J gene TRBJ2-5, with TRBD2 matching 11 bases. Germline CDR1 is SGHNT and CDR2 is YYREEE (reference sequence). The junction had 7 bases not matched to a gene; V was cut back by 4 bases and J by 2 bases. The CDR3 sequence is 16 residues long. The CDR3 DNA sequence: TGTGCCAGCAGCCTAGCGGGGGGCCTCGCGCAAGAGACCCAGTACTTC. Protein product: CASSLAGGLAQETQYF.

There are a few counts of this clone. The chain is built from TRBV15 and TRBJ2-7; 12 bases agree with TRBD1. CDR1 and CDR2 (germline): LNHNV, YYDKDF (reference sequence). The CDR3 has 17 residues. Unmatched junction bases numbered 10, after V lost 4 bases and J lost 3 bases. In DNA form, the CDR3 reads TGTGCCACCAGCACCCGGGACCGGGACAGGGGGCTCTACGAGCAGTACTTC. It yields the protein CATSTRDRDRGLYEQYF.

Only a few counts were recorded for this clone. The chain is built from TRBV5-6 and TRBJ1-6, with D possibly being TRBD1 (5 bases). CDR3 size: 15 residues. Trimming shortened V by 2 bases and J by 5 bases, and 11 bases separated the two germline ends. Germline values: CDR1 SGHDT, CDR2 YYEEEE. The CDR3 DNA follows: TGTGCCAGCAGCTTAATGACAGTCAATAATTCACCCCTCCACTTT. It specifies CASSLMTVNNSPLHF.

This clone was seen just once. V gene TRBV19 combines with J gene TRBJ2-1; 12 positions agree with TRBD2. This CDR3 is 17 amino acids long. V lost 3 bases and J lost 4; bases outside the gene matches: 7. CDR1 is LNHDA, CDR2 SQIVND, per germline (reference sequence). DNA of the CDR3: TGTGCCAGTAGTATCCGGGTGGGACTAGCGGGTTACAATGAGCAGTTCTTC. Its protein product is CASSIRVGLAGYNEQFF.

The chain is built from TRBV6-5 and TRBJ2-4; the match to TRBD2 covers 14 bases. Looked up from germline, CDR1 is MNHEY and CDR2 is SVGAGI. The CDR3 loop spans 15 amino acids. V gave up 4 bases and J gave up 13 bases; unmatched junction bases: 9. The CDR3 region has the DNA TGTGCCAGCAGTTCCGGGACTAGCGGGGGAGTGGAGCAGTACTTC. Protein: CASSSGTSGGVEQYF.

This clone was found a few times. This CDR3 reads CASSTRQGLLSPLHF. The CDR3 DNA reads TGTGCCAGCAGTACCCGACAGGGGTTACTTTCACCCCTCCACTTT. The chain combines TRBV6-5 with TRBJ1-6; TRBD1 aligns across 8 bases. The ends lost 5 bases at V and 9 bases at J; junction bases unmatched: 9. In germline, CDR1 is MNHEY, CDR2 SVGAGI. The CDR3 runs to 15 residues.

The V call is TRBV4-1, the J call TRBJ1-5, with a possible D match to TRBD1 (5 bases). Germline CDR1 MGHRA, CDR2 YSYEKL. CDR3 length: 15 residues. The V end lost 1 base, the J end lost 7 bases, and 14 bases lay between the germline ends. In DNA, the CDR3 is TGCGCCAGCAGCCAAGGGGTGACAGAATCCCAGCCCCAGCATTTT. It is translated as CASSQGVTESQPQHF.

This clone was observed a single time. The chain links TRBV29-1 to TRBJ2-3; the match to TRBD1 covers 8 bases. The CDR3 length is 13 residues. The germline V gene encodes CDR1 SQVTM and CDR2 ANQGSEA. J lost 1 base, V lost 7 bases, and 4 bases had no gene match. The CDR3 coding sequence is TGCAGCGGGACAGGGATAGGCACAGATACGCAGTATTTT. The encoded protein is CSGTGIGTDTQYF.

This chain joins TRBV28 and TRBJ1-2, with D possibly TRBD1 on 6 matching bases. V was pared by 6 bases and J by 0 bases, with 11 bases between. The germline V gene has CDR1 MDHEN and CDR2 SYDVKM. The CDR3 length is 14 residues. For the CDR3, the DNA is TGTGCCAGCAGCCGGACAGCGGCTAACTATGGCTACACCTTC. This gives the protein CASSRTAANYGYTF.

CDR3 DNA: TGCAGCGTCCCCACAGAAGCTAACTATGGCTACACCTTC. It translates to CSVPTEANYGYTF. The rearrangement uses TRBV29-1 and TRBJ1-2; the D is unclear. The germline CDR1 and CDR2 sequences are SQVTM and ANQGSEA. The V gene lost 6 bases and the J gene lost 0 bases, with 11 bases spanning the gap. The CDR3 runs to 13 residues.

This clone was observed a handful of times. The gene calls are TRBV6-4 and TRBJ1-1, with TRBD2 matching 8 bases. The DNA end lines up better with TRBJ2-3; the J call may be wrong. In germline, CDR1 is MRHNA, CDR2 SNTAGT. This CDR3 region has 15 residues. The CDR3 reads CASSPSLAGPDTQYF. The CDR3 DNA is TGTGCCAGCAGTCCATCGCTAGCGGGCCCAGATACGCAGTATTTT.

This clone was counted between two and nine times. The genes are TRBV28 and TRBJ1-5, with 7 bases fitting TRBD1. Trimming took 3 bases from V and 3 from J; bases not matched to a gene: 5. The germline gives CDR1 MDHEN, CDR2 SYDVKM. The CDR3 covers 15 residues. Here the CDR3 DNA reads TGTGCCAGCAGTTTCAAGGGGGCATACAATCAGCCCCAGCATTTT. Protein sequence: CASSFKGAYNQPQHF.

The chain employs TRBV23-1 and TRBJ2-7, with TRBD1 as a possible D gene (5 bases). TRBV23-1 is reported as an ORF; its role is uncertain. The CDR3 is 13 residues long. CDR3 residues: CTHRCYPVYEQYF. In nucleotides, the CDR3 is TGCACCCACAGGTGCTATCCGGTCTACGAGCAGTACTTC.

As to this clone: At one end, the junction sequence differs from germline, possibly due to a read error. V and J are TRBV25-1 and TRBJ2-3; D possibly corresponds to TRBD2 (6 bases). CDR1 and CDR2 from the germline V gene are MGHDK and SYGVNS. CDR3 size: 13 residues. The CDR3, as DNA: TGTGCCAGCAGTGCCACTAGCAGAGATACGCAGTATTTT. Protein: CASSATSRDTQYF.

This chain joins TRBV28 and TRBJ2-1, with D unresolved. Per the germline V gene, CDR1 is MDHEN and CDR2 is SYDVKM. Between the trimmed V and J ends, which lost 3 bases and 9 bases, there was a span of 12 bases. The CDR3 spans 13 residues. For the CDR3, the DNA is TGTGCCAGCAGTTTGACCGCTCCGGGTGAGCAGTTCTTC. Translating it yields CASSLTAPGEQFF.

The V call is TRBV28, the J call TRBJ2-5; TRBD2 agrees at 7 bases. The CDR3 is 15 residues long. The germline V gene has CDR1 MDHEN and CDR2 SYDVKM. The junction had 3 bases not matched to a gene; V was cut back by 2 bases and J by 0 bases. The CDR3 region is CASSLTAGDQETQYF. Written as DNA, the CDR3 is TGTGCCAGCAGTTTAACCGCGGGAGACCAAGAGACCCAGTACTTC.

The chain combines TRBV28 with TRBJ1-5; D remains unclear. The V end was cut by 6 bases, the J end by 0 bases, with 15 bases between. The CDR3 covers 16 residues. Germline assignment: CDR1 MDHEN and CDR2 SYDVKM. In DNA form, the CDR3 reads TGTGCCAGCAGCCCCTGGGCACAGAATAGCAATCAGCCCCAGCATTTT. Protein product: CASSPWAQNSNQPQHF.

The chain recombines TRBV7-9 with TRBJ2-7, with 10 positions matching TRBD1. Germline V lookup: CDR1 SEHNR, CDR2 FQNEAQ (reference sequence). The CDR3 runs 14 residues. V lost 5 bases to trimming and J lost 6 bases; unmatched junction nucleotides: 7. The CDR3 DNA reads TGTGCCAGCAGCCCGGGACAGGGGAAAGGCGAGCAGTACTTC. It encodes CASSPGQGKGEQYF.

This clone was observed a few times. The chain is built from TRBV19 and TRBJ1-5; D unresolved. Germline V CDR1 and CDR2: LNHDA, SQIVND (reference sequence). The CDR3 runs to 15 residues. V was cut by 2 bases and J by 2 bases, with 10 bases left in between. CDR3 nucleotides: TGTGCCAGTAGTATATGGAGCGGGGGCAATCAGCCCCAGCATTTT. It codes for CASSIWSGGNQPQHF.

The V call is TRBV20-1, the J call TRBJ2-7; 7 bases fit TRBD1. CDR3 size: 11 residues. Unmatched junction bases numbered 2, after V lost 6 bases and J lost 3 bases. CDR1 is DFQATT, CDR2 SNEGSKA, per germline (reference sequence). The CDR3 sequence: CSAWDSYEQYF. The DNA of the CDR3 is TGCAGTGCCTGGGACAGCTACGAGCAGTACTTC.

The rearrangement uses TRBV27 and TRBJ1-1; 7 bases match TRBD1. Germline assignment: CDR1 MNHEY and CDR2 SMNVEV (reference sequence). The CDR3 is 15 amino acids. J gave up 5 bases and V 11 bases, and 17 bases lay outside the gene matches. CDR3 protein: CAGAVSDRAGTEAFF. The DNA of the CDR3 is TGTGCCGGGGCCGTTTCCGACAGGGCAGGGACTGAAGCTTTCTTT.

This chain connects TRBV9 to TRBJ2-1; 8 nucleotides line up with TRBD1. CDR1 and CDR2 from the germline V gene are SGDLS and YYNGEE. V was pared by 2 bases and J by 2 bases, with 9 bases of the junction left unmatched. The CDR3 consists of 17 residues. The CDR3 DNA reads TGTGCCAGCAGCGTCCAGGGTGACAGGGGTACCTACAATGAGCAGTTCTTC. Its translation: CASSVQGDRGTYNEQFF. The entire variable domain, with the rest obtained from reference TRBV9 and TRBJ2-1, is as follows: DSGVTQTPKHLITATGQRVTLRCSPRSGDLSVYWYQQSLDQGLQFLIQYYNGEERAKGNILERFSAQQFPDLHSELNLSSLELGDSALYFCASSVQGDRGTYNEQFFGPGTRLTVL.

This clone has a handful of counts. This sequence joins TRBV5-6 and TRBJ1-1; D uncertain. Deletions cut 1 base from V and 3 bases from J, with 10 bases between. Germline lookup yields CDR1 SGHDT and CDR2 YYEEEE. This CDR3 has 14 residues. The CDR3 DNA follows: TGTGCCAGCAGCTTGCGTGTTCCTGACACTGAAGCTTTCTTT. Residues: CASSLRVPDTEAFF. The variable domain in full, with the rest retrieved from reference TRBV5-6 and TRBJ1-1, is DAGVTQSPTHLIKTRGQQVTLRCSPKSGHDTVSWYQQALGQGPQFIFQYYEEEERQRGNFPDRFSGHQFPNYSSELNVNALLLGDSALYLCASSLRVPDTEAFFGQGTRLTVV.

This chain uses TRBV28 with TRBJ2-7, with D uncertain. V shed 2 bases and J shed 2 bases, with 4 bases lying between them. The CDR3 spans 12 residues. Germline values: CDR1 MDHEN, CDR2 SYDVKM. CDR3 nucleotide sequence: TGTGCCAGCAGTTTAAGCGCCTACGAGCAGTACTTC. This encodes CASSLSAYEQYF.

J is TRBJ1-1 and V is TRBV19; D gene unclear. The V gene lost 3 bases and the J gene lost 1 base, with 9 bases spanning the gap. The germline V gene encodes CDR1 LNHDA and CDR2 SQIVND (reference sequence). CDR3 length: 14 residues. For the CDR3, the DNA is TGTGCCAGTAGTATTCCCCCGTGGAACACTGAAGCTTTCTTT. This codes for CASSIPPWNTEAFF. Looking up the rest from reference TRBV19 and TRBJ1-1 gives the full variable domain: DGGITQSPKYLFRKEGQNVTLSCEQNLNHDAMYWYRQDPGQGLRLIYYSQIVNDFQKGDIAEGYSVSREKKESFPLTVTSAQKNPTAFYLCASSIPPWNTEAFFGQGTRLTVV.

The J gene is TRBJ2-7, the V gene TRBV6-5; D is perhaps TRBD1 (5 bases). The CDR3 contains 13 residues. V shed 6 bases and J shed 1 base, with 10 bases lying between them. Germline assignment: CDR1 MNHEY and CDR2 SVGAGI. CDR3 bases: TGTGCCAGCAGCCCAGGGTCTTCCTACGAGCAGTACTTC. Its protein product is CASSPGSSYEQYF.

J is TRBJ2-7 and V is TRBV11-2; 9 bases are a match to TRBD2. The CDR3 length is 16 residues. The V and J ends lost 1 base and 0 bases, in that order; junction bases with no gene match: 4. CDR1 is SGHAT, CDR2 FQNNGV, per germline. CDR3 coding DNA: TGTGCCAGCAGCTTAGGACTAGCGGTCATCTCCTACGAGCAGTACTTC. It specifies CASSLGLAVISYEQYF.